These 31 T cell receptor beta chains came from one sample sequenced in a study of T cell responses to AZD1222 COVID-19 vaccine. Assay: immunoSEQ multiplex PCR; the TCRdb copy retains only in-frame clones and omits some. The sample includes fewer than 95,000 clones, roughly 90% of them seen just once. The sample consisted of peripheral blood, taken 28 days after the second AZD1222 dose. Receptors originate from an adult who received the AZD1222 COVID-19 vaccine.

V gene TRBV11-3 combines with J gene TRBJ1-1; maybe TRBD1 (5 bases). The germline CDR1 and CDR2 sequences are SGHNT and YENEEA. This CDR3 spans 13 amino acids. V shed 5 bases and J shed 1 base, with 8 bases lying between them. CDR3 in DNA: TGTGCCAGCAGCCCGACAGAGAACACTGAAGCTTTCTTT. It codes for CASSPTENTEAFF.

The chain recombines TRBV18 with TRBJ1-1, with D hard to call. Germline V gene data show CDR1 as KGHSH and CDR2 as LQKENI. CDR3 length equals 13 residues. V lost 1 base and J lost 3, with 6 bases in between. The DNA of the CDR3 is TGTGCCAGCTCACCACTACGGGACACTGAAGCTTTCTTT. It specifies CASSPLRDTEAFF.

J is TRBJ2-4 and V is TRBV5-4, with TRBD1 identical over 7 bases. V shed 0 bases and J 7 bases; nucleotides not matched to a gene: 1. The germline gives CDR1 SGHNT, CDR2 YYREEE (reference sequence). This CDR3 is built from 13 residues. CDR3 coding DNA: TGTGCCAGCAGCTTGGAGGGGGCGAACATTCAGTACTTC. Its translation is CASSLEGANIQYF.

Here the CDR3 reads CSVTGTGGSYEQYF. The CDR3 DNA is TGCAGCGTCACCGGGACAGGGGGCTCTTACGAGCAGTACTTC. The chain recombines TRBV29-1 with TRBJ2-7; 12 bases line up with TRBD1. The V gene's germline CDR1 is SQVTM and CDR2 ANQGSEA. Trimming removed 6 bases from V and 4 bases from J; junction bases left unmatched: 7. This CDR3 has 14 residues.

This rearrangement joins TRBV19 to TRBJ1-1; no clear D. This CDR3 has 14 amino acids. Germline assignment: CDR1 LNHDA and CDR2 SQIVND (reference sequence). V was pared by 3 bases and J by 6 bases, with 14 bases between. In DNA form, the CDR3 reads TGTGCCAGTAGTATGATTGAGAAGATCGCTGAAGCTTTCTTT. It codes for CASSMIEKIAEAFF.

There are a few counts of this clone. This chain links TRBV9 with TRBJ2-3; TRBD2 agrees at 14 bases. The CDR3 runs to 17 residues. V was clipped by 0 bases and J by 8 bases; unmatched bases: 8. Germline assignment: CDR1 SGDLS and CDR2 YYNGEE. DNA for the CDR3: TGTGCCAGCAGCGTAGCCCCGGGACTAGCGGGAGCTGGTACGCAGTATTTT. As protein: CASSVAPGLAGAGTQYF.

Notes on this clone: This sample also contains other DNA sequences that code for the same CDR3. V is TRBV14 and J is TRBJ2-7; the D gene is possibly TRBD1 (6 bases). The CDR3 covers 12 residues. Trimming took off 6 bases at V and 4 bases at J, with 10 bases between the two ends. Per germline, CDR1 SGHDN and CDR2 FVKESK. CDR3 sequence (DNA): TGTGCCAGCAGTCCACAGGGTTACGAGCAGTACTTC. It codes for CASSPQGYEQYF. The variable domain in full, completed from reference TRBV14 and TRBJ2-7, reads EAGVTQFPSHSVIEKGQTVTLRCDPISGHDNLYWYRRVMGKEIKFLLHFVKESKQDESGMPNNRFLAERTGGTYSTLKVQPAELEDSGVYFCASSPQGYEQYFGPGTRLTVT.

This sequence joins TRBV29-1 and TRBJ2-1; 12 bases are a match to TRBD2. The CDR3 is 15 residues long. The germline CDR1 and CDR2 sequences are SQVTM and ANQGSEA. V was clipped by 7 bases and J by 7 bases; unmatched bases: 11. CDR3 protein: CSAQSGLAGRNEQFF. CDR3 DNA sequence: TGCAGCGCTCAATCAGGACTAGCGGGAAGGAATGAGCAGTTCTTC.

There are a few counts of this clone. The chain uses TRBV27 and TRBJ1-5; D might be TRBD1 (6 bases). Looked up from germline, CDR1 is MNHEY and CDR2 is SMNVEV (reference sequence). This CDR3 contains 18 residues. Trimming shortened V by 10 bases and J by 2 bases, and 27 bases separated the two germline ends. CDR3 amino acids: CANHLGAGAFKGNQPQHF. The CDR3 DNA reads TGTGCCAACCATCTGGGGGCAGGGGCGTTTAAGGGCAATCAGCCCCAGCATTTT.

J is TRBJ1-1 and V is TRBV7-3, with D possibly matching TRBD1 (5 bases). Between the trimmed V and J ends, which lost 2 bases and 5 bases, there was a span of 12 bases. CDR3 length: 14 residues. Germline V CDR1 and CDR2: SGHTA, FQGTGA. As DNA, the CDR3 is TGTGCCAGCAGCTTACTGGGGCCTTCGACTGAAGCTTTCTTT. It translates to CASSLLGPSTEAFF.

The chain uses TRBV6-5 and TRBJ1-1; D remains ambiguous. Germline CDR1 MNHEY, CDR2 SVGAGI. V was trimmed by 5 bases and J by 0 bases, leaving 4 bases between them. The CDR3 is made up of 12 amino acids. The CDR3 is CASSRLNTEAFF. The CDR3 nucleotides are TGTGCCAGCAGTAGACTGAACACTGAAGCTTTCTTT.

V is TRBV5-1 and J is TRBJ2-7, with D tentatively TRBD1 (5 bases). The V end lost 0 bases, the J end lost 3 bases, and 7 bases lay between the germline ends. CDR3 length: 13 residues. Germline CDR1 SGHRS, CDR2 YFSETQ. The CDR3 nucleotides read TGCGCCAGCAGCTTGGTAGGGGTCTACGAGCAGTACTTC. Encoded protein: CASSLVGVYEQYF.

J is TRBJ2-1 and V is TRBV4-2, with D perhaps matching TRBD2 (5 bases). Germline CDR1 and CDR2: LGHNA and YNFKEQ. Trimming left V 1 base short and J 6 bases short, with 7 bases between. CDR3 size: 13 residues. CDR3 sequence reads: CASSQVAGNEQFF. CDR3 nucleotides: TGTGCCAGCAGCCAAGTGGCGGGCAATGAGCAGTTCTTC.

V gene TRBV3-1 (or the pseudogene TRBV3-2) combines with J gene TRBJ1-2, with D unresolved. The V gene's germline CDR1 is LGHDT and CDR2 YNNKEL (reference sequence). The CDR3 consists of 12 residues. V was cut by 3 bases and J by 2 bases, with 4 bases left in between. The CDR3, as DNA: TGTGCCAGCAGCCAGGGCAACTATGGCTACACCTTC. Translation: CASSQGNYGYTF.

The rearrangement uses TRBV28 and TRBJ1-3; D gene ambiguous. This CDR3 is 14 amino acids long. The germline gives CDR1 MDHEN, CDR2 SYDVKM. The V end was cut by 3 bases, the J end by 0 bases, with 6 bases between. CDR3 in amino acids: CASSFAASGNTIYF. In nucleotides, the CDR3 is TGTGCCAGCAGTTTCGCAGCCTCTGGAAACACCATATATTTT.

Here the CDR3 reads CASSPPDNEKLFF. The CDR3 DNA reads as TGCGCCAGCAGCCCCCCCGATAATGAAAAACTGTTTTTT. V gene TRBV5-1 combines with J gene TRBJ1-4; D remains ambiguous. Per the germline V gene, CDR1 is SGHRS and CDR2 is YFSETQ. Trimming shortened V by 4 bases and J by 4 bases, and 8 bases separated the two germline ends. This CDR3 is 13 amino acids long.

This sequence joins TRBV7-6 and TRBJ2-1; the D call may be TRBD1 or TRBD2 (5 bases each). This CDR3 has 19 amino acids. With 1 base removed from V and 5 bases from J, the gap between germline ends came to 24 bases. Per germline, CDR1 SGHVS and CDR2 FNYEAQ. The CDR3, as DNA: TGTGCCAGCAGCTTAGGACTCTCTTCCGGGGTGGGGCGGCACAATGAGCAGTTCTTC. Its translation: CASSLGLSSGVGRHNEQFF.

The chain carries TRBV7-9 and TRBJ2-1; perhaps TRBD2 as D (6 bases). The CDR3 sequence is 16 residues long. Deletions cut 3 bases from V and 0 bases from J, with 12 bases between. CDR1 SEHNR and CDR2 FQNEAQ come from the germline V gene (reference sequence). The CDR3 protein is CASSFSRAGSYNEQFF. The CDR3 region has the DNA TGTGCCAGCAGCTTCTCCCGAGCGGGCTCCTACAATGAGCAGTTCTTC.

The gene calls are TRBV7-2 and TRBJ2-3; 9 positions agree with TRBD2. Germline-derived CDR1 and CDR2 are SGHTA and FQGNSA. The CDR3 totals 15 residues. J lost 5 bases, V lost 3 bases, and 6 bases had no gene match. CDR3 coding DNA: TGTGCCAGCAGCTTGACTAGCGGTCCTGGAGATACGCAGTATTTT. Amino acid sequence: CASSLTSGPGDTQYF. Variable domain in full (rest from reference TRBV7-2 and TRBJ2-3): GAGVSQSPSNKVTEKGKDVELRCDPISGHTALYWYRQSLGQGLEFLIYFQGNSAPDKSGLPSDRFSAERTGGSVSTLTIQRTQQEDSAVYLCASSLTSGPGDTQYFGPGTRLTVL.

V is TRBV5-4 and J is TRBJ1-2; TRBD1 is a possible D gene (6 bases). The CDR3 loop spans 15 amino acids. Trimming removed 0 bases from V and 5 bases from J, with 14 bases in between. In germline, CDR1 is SGHNT, CDR2 YYREEE (reference sequence). Written as DNA, the CDR3 is TGTGCCAGCAGCTTGGAGGCAGGGGTAGGGTATGGCTACACCTTC. It codes for CASSLEAGVGYGYTF.

The CDR3: CASSPLALGENTEAFF. CDR3 nucleotides: TGTGCCAGCTCACCACTTGCGTTAGGCGAAAACACTGAAGCTTTCTTT. The chain couples TRBV18 to TRBJ1-1; D gene ambiguous. The V and J ends lost 1 base and 2 bases respectively, with 14 bases between them. Per germline, CDR1 KGHSH and CDR2 LQKENI. The length of the CDR3 is 16 residues.

The V call is TRBV28, the J call TRBJ1-5, with 8 bases matching TRBD1. V lost 3 bases, J lost 6 bases, and 4 bases stayed unmatched. This CDR3 spans 14 amino acids. Germline values: CDR1 MDHEN, CDR2 SYDVKM. The CDR3 spells CASSLIRGPQPQHF. The DNA for the CDR3 is TGTGCCAGCAGTTTGATCAGGGGGCCTCAGCCCCAGCATTTT.

The V and J genes are TRBV18 and TRBJ1-4; 8 bases line up with TRBD1. Unmatched junction bases numbered 3, after V lost 4 bases and J lost 2 bases. The CDR3 length is 15 residues. The germline V gene encodes CDR1 KGHSH and CDR2 LQKENI. The CDR3 nucleotides read TGTGCCAGCTCACTGACAGGGGCGACTAATGAAAAACTGTTTTTT. It translates to CASSLTGATNEKLFF.

This chain links TRBV18 with TRBJ2-5; 8 positions agree with TRBD2. V lost 2 bases, J lost 4 bases, and 9 bases stayed unmatched. This CDR3 contains 16 residues. The germline gives CDR1 KGHSH, CDR2 LQKENI. CDR3 in amino acids: CASSPSGLARGETQYF. The CDR3 DNA reads TGTGCCAGCTCACCATCAGGACTAGCAAGGGGAGAGACCCAGTACTTC.

The chain couples TRBV7-6 to TRBJ2-7; a weak D match, TRBD1 (6 bases). V shed 4 bases and J shed 4 bases, with 17 bases lying between them. Germline V gives CDR1 SGHVS, CDR2 FNYEAQ. The CDR3 has 15 amino acids. CDR3 DNA sequence: TGTGCCAGCAGCTACCTCCGGGACAAACTGTACGAGCAGTACTTC. It codes for CASSYLRDKLYEQYF. Variable domain in full (rest from reference TRBV7-6 and TRBJ2-7): GAGVSQSPRYKVTKRGQDVALRCDPISGHVSLYWYRQALGQGPEFLTYFNYEAQQDKSGLPNDRFSAERPEGSISTLTIQRTEQRDSAMYRCASSYLRDKLYEQYFGPGTRLTVT.

The V gene is TRBV6-5, the J gene TRBJ2-5; 10 bases align to TRBD1. J lost 7 bases, V lost 0 bases, and 8 bases had no gene match. The CDR3 runs 16 residues. Germline CDR1 MNHEY, CDR2 SVGAGI. The CDR3 nucleotides are TGTGCCAGCAGTTACTCGATCGGACAGGGGGAGGGGACCCAGTACTTC. Its protein product is CASSYSIGQGEGTQYF.

V is TRBV2 and J is TRBJ2-1; 7 bases are shared with TRBD2. CDR1 and CDR2 (germline): SNHLY, FYNNEI. V trimming: 5 bases; J trimming: 0 bases; junction bases outside the gene matches: 4. This CDR3 has 15 residues. As DNA, the CDR3 is TGTGCCAGCAGTACACTAGCGTACTCCTACAATGAGCAGTTCTTC. It yields the protein CASSTLAYSYNEQFF.

The J gene is TRBJ2-3, the V gene TRBV15; 15 bases align to TRBD2. This CDR3 is 18 amino acids long. Germline CDR1 is LNHNV and CDR2 is YYDKDF (reference sequence). Germline trimming cut 1 base from V and 3 bases from J; bases unmatched to any gene: 5. The CDR3 DNA reads TGTGCCACCAGCAGAGGGACTAGCGGGAGGGCCGAAACAGATACGCAGTATTTT. It translates to CATSRGTSGRAETDTQYF. Full variable domain (missing parts from reference TRBV15 and TRBJ2-3): DAMVIQNPRYQVTQFGKPVTLSCSQTLNHNVMYWYQQKSSQAPKLLFHYYDKDFNNEADTPDNFQSRRPNTSFCFLDIRSPGLGDTAMYLCATSRGTSGRAETDTQYFGPGTRLTVL.

The V and J genes are TRBV29-1 and TRBJ2-7; a possible D gene is TRBD2 (5 bases). V lost 4 bases, J lost 7 bases, and 14 bases lay in between. This CDR3 contains 12 residues. Germline V gene data show CDR1 as SQVTM and CDR2 as ANQGSEA. CDR3 DNA: TGCAGCGTTGGAGATGCCGGAGGTGAGCAGTACTTC. This translates into CSVGDAGGEQYF.

This sequence joins TRBV4-1 and TRBJ2-2, with 13 bases that match TRBD2. Germline V lookup: CDR1 MGHRA, CDR2 YSYEKL. V lost 2 bases and J lost 4; bases outside the gene matches: 4. The CDR3 sequence is 17 residues long. CDR3 loop: CASSQRTSGRGTGELFF. The CDR3, as DNA: TGCGCCAGCAGCCAACGGACTAGCGGGAGAGGCACCGGGGAGCTGTTTTTT.

The V and J genes are TRBV5-1 and TRBJ1-1; D perhaps matches TRBD1 (6 bases). Trimming left V 4 bases short and J 1 base short, with 17 bases between. Looked up from germline, CDR1 is SGHRS and CDR2 is YFSETQ. This CDR3 has 16 residues. CDR3 sequence reads: CASSPRQVGGNTEAFF. The CDR3 nucleotides read TGCGCCAGCAGCCCGAGGCAGGTAGGGGGGAACACTGAAGCTTTCTTT.